The rows below give T cell receptor beta chains drawn from one sample of a study of OX40 agonist ivuxolimab in advanced cancers. TCRdb keeps only in-frame clones here, not all; method: immunoSEQ multiplex PCR. This table has around 43,000 clones, approximately 86% appearing once. Sequenced material: CD4+ or CD8+ T cells sorted from blood, taken in a trial of the OX40 agonist ivuxolimab. The receptors were gathered from an adult with an advanced solid tumor such as melanoma, head and neck, liver or kidney cancer. CDR3s include the opening cysteine and the closing phenylalanine or tryptophan. A D gene is named only where the DNA matches it firmly. Size tells how often a clone was seen (once, few, many) or the class of an expanded clone, and some rows leave it out.

J gene,clone size,V gene,D gene,CDR3 DNA,CDR3 protein
TRBJ1-5,once,TRBV7-9,-,TGTGCCAGCAGCTTACCAGGAGTAAATCAGCCCCAGCATTTT,CASSLPGVNQPQHF
TRBJ2-7,-,TRBV6-1,TRBD2,TGTGCCAGCAGTGTGACTAGCGGGGGAACCTACGAGCAGTACTTC,CASSVTSGGTYEQYF
TRBJ2-2,-,TRBV10-3,TRBD2,TGTGCCATACCCGAGCGGGGGTCGAACACCGGGGAGCTGTTTTTT,CAIPERGSNTGELFF
TRBJ1-2,-,TRBV10-3,TRBD1,TGTGCCATCAATACCGGGGGACAGGCGGTCTATGGCTACACCTTC,CAINTGGQAVYGYTF
TRBJ1-1,once,TRBV11-2,-,TGTGCCAGCAGCTTAAAAGCTCCGAACACTGAAGCTTTCTTT,CASSLKAPNTEAFF
TRBJ1-1,-,TRBV15,TRBD1,TGTGCCACCAGCTCCTCGACAGGGGGGCTCACTGAAGCTTTCTTT,CATSSSTGGLTEAFF
TRBJ2-3,once,TRBV11-2,TRBD1,TGTGCCAGCAGCCTCCGGGACAGGGAAACGGATACGCAGTATTTT,CASSLRDRETDTQYF
TRBJ2-7,-,TRBV30,TRBD1,TGTGCCTGGGGGCGACAGGGGGGGACGTACGAGCAGTACTTC,CAWGRQGGTYEQYF
TRBJ1-1,-,TRBV9,TRBD1,TGTGCCAGCAGCCTCCTCGGGACAGCGAATGTGAACACTGAAGCTTTCTTT,CASSLLGTANVNTEAFF
TRBJ1-5,-,TRBV28,-,TGTGCCAGCAGCAGGCGCAGGCAGCCCCAGCATTTT,CASSRRRQPQHF
TRBJ2-7,once,TRBV18,TRBD1,TGTGCCAGCTCAGTGGGACAGGGGAGAGGTGCGGGGGCCAGCTCCTACGAGCAGTACTTC,CASSVGQGRGAGASSYEQYF
TRBJ2-7,-,TRBV29-1,TRBD1,TGCAGCGTTGAAGGGGACAGGTACTCCTACGAGCAGTACTTC,CSVEGDRYSYEQYF
TRBJ2-1,-,TRBV7-8,TRBD2,TGTGCCAGCAGCTTAGGGCTAGCGGGGTACAATGAGCAGTTCTTC,CASSLGLAGYNEQFF
TRBJ2-1,-,TRBV27,-,TGTGCCAGCAGTGACCTCCCAGGAGCTCTAAACAATGAGCAGTTCTTC,CASSDLPGALNNEQFF
TRBJ2-3,many,TRBV30,TRBD2,TGTGCCTGGAGTGAGCGTCTGACTAGCGGGGCTTCCACAGATACGCAGTATTTT,CAWSERLTSGASTDTQYF
TRBJ2-5,-,TRBV5-4,TRBD1,TGTGCCAGCAGCTTGGCGAGGACAGGGCCCTTGCCGGAGACCCAGTACTTC,CASSLARTGPLPETQYF
TRBJ1-6,-,TRBV7-9,TRBD1,TGTGCCAGCAGACCGGGACAGGGGGCTGGTTCACCCCTCCACTTT,CASRPGQGAGSPLHF
TRBJ2-3,-,TRBV20-1,-,TGCAGTGAACCCCCAGATACGCAGTATTTT,CSEPPDTQYF
TRBJ2-5,-,TRBV29-1,-,TGCAGCGTTGAGAGGGGCCGCCGGGACTGGGAGACCCAGTACTTC,CSVERGRRDWETQYF
TRBJ2-1,-,TRBV19,TRBD2,TGTGCCAGTAGTATGGGACTAGCGGGAAAGGGGGGAGATGAGCAGTTCTTC,CASSMGLAGKGGDEQFF
TRBJ2-3,-,TRBV28,-,TGTGCCAGCAGTTCCCCGGACAGCACAGATACGCAGTATTTT,CASSSPDSTDTQYF
TRBJ2-7,-,TRBV4-2,-,TGTGCCAGCAGCCAAGGGGACCTCGGCGAGCAGTACTTC,CASSQGDLGEQYF
TRBJ1-1,-,TRBV9,-,TGTGCCAGCAGCGTAGCTGAGACGGGGGCTGAAGCTTTCTTT,CASSVAETGAEAFF
TRBJ2-7,-,TRBV7-9,-,TGTGCCAGCATGGGCGCCTACGAGCAGTACTTC,CASMGAYEQYF
TRBJ2-1,-,TRBV7-8,TRBD2,TGTGCCAGCAGCTTAGTTTCTAGCGGGAGGGCCACGTCCTACAATGAGCAGTTCTTC,CASSLVSSGRATSYNEQFF
TRBJ2-1,once,TRBV7-2,-,TGTGCCAGCAGCTTAGCGGGGGCGGGAGAGCTTAATGAGCAGTTCTTC,CASSLAGAGELNEQFF
TRBJ1-2,-,TRBV5-1,-,TGCGCCAGCAGCGATACCGGCTGGGTGGACTATGGCTACACCTTC,CASSDTGWVDYGYTF
TRBJ2-5,few,TRBV10-2,-,TGCGCCAGCAGAGACAGCAGCCAAGAGACCCAGTACTTC,CASRDSSQETQYF
TRBJ2-2,-,TRBV6-1,-,TGTGCCAGCAGTGAGCCCCTCCCGCAGGCCCCAATGATGAAGCTGTTTTTT,CASSEPLPQAPMMKLFF
TRBJ2-3,few,TRBV27,-,TGTGCCAGCAGTCCACTTCAGGTTGGCACAGATACGCAGTATTTT,CASSPLQVGTDTQYF
TRBJ2-7,-,TRBV6-5,-,TGTGCCAGCAGCTGGACCGGGGGACCCTACGAGCAGTACTTC,CASSWTGGPYEQYF
TRBJ1-6,many,TRBV28,-,TGTGCCAGCAGTGAAATAGCAGGATATAATTCACCCCTCCACTTT,CASSEIAGYNSPLHF
TRBJ1-1,-,TRBV2,TRBD1,TGTGCCAGCAGAAGCTCCCGGGACAGGAACACTGAAGCTTTCTTT,CASRSSRDRNTEAFF
TRBJ2-1,-,TRBV19,-,TGTGCCAGTAAAAGCTTTTCCAATGAGCAGTTCTTC,CASKSFSNEQFF
TRBJ2-5,-,TRBV10-3,-,TGTGCCATCAGAGAGGGGTTGGAGTTGGAGACCCAGTACTTC,CAIREGLELETQYF
TRBJ1-3,-,TRBV13,-,TGTGCCAGCAGCTTAGGTATTATGGAGGGAAACACCATATATTTT,CASSLGIMEGNTIYF
TRBJ2-1,-,TRBV10-3,TRBD1,TGTGCCATCACGGACAGGGTATTAGATGAGCAGTTCTTC,CAITDRVLDEQFF
TRBJ2-4,-,TRBV11-2,-,TGTGCCAGCAGCTTAGCCTTAAACATTCAGTACTTC,CASSLALNIQYF
TRBJ2-5,-,TRBV10-2,TRBD1,TGCGCCAGCAGTGAGTTCAGGGGGCCTAGGGAGACCCAGTACTTC,CASSEFRGPRETQYF
TRBJ2-3,-,TRBV7-8,TRBD2,TGTGCCAGCAGCGCGCCACTAGCGGGGGGGCCCCATACGCAGTATTTT,CASSAPLAGGPHTQYF
TRBJ1-1,-,TRBV13,-,TGTGCCAGCAGCGGCCGGGGACGACAGGACACTGAAGCTTTCTTT,CASSGRGRQDTEAFF
TRBJ1-2,medium-sized,TRBV5-1,-,TGCGCCAGCAGCTTTTTGGGGCGCCGAGGCTACACCTTC,CASSFLGRRGYTF
TRBJ2-7,-,TRBV4-3,-,TGCGCCAGCAGCCAAGATTCCTCGCACATCTACGAGCAGTACTTC,CASSQDSSHIYEQYF
TRBJ2-4,-,TRBV7-8,TRBD1,TGTGCCAGCAGCCCATTCGGGACAGGGGGCTCAAAAAACATTCAGTACTTC,CASSPFGTGGSKNIQYF
TRBJ2-3,-,TRBV7-2,-,TGTGCCAGCAGCTTTTCTAGCACAGATACGCAGTATTTT,CASSFSSTDTQYF
TRBJ2-7,-,TRBV27,TRBD2,TGTGCCAGCAGTCTGGGACTAGCCTACGAGCAGTACTTC,CASSLGLAYEQYF
TRBJ2-7,-,TRBV5-1,-,TGCGCCAGCACCTGGGGGGGCCAAGCCAATTACGAGCAGTACTTC,CASTWGGQANYEQYF
TRBJ2-3,few,TRBV28,-,TGTGCCAGCAGTACCAGACGAGCGGAACAAAGCACAGATACGCAGTATTTT,CASSTRRAEQSTDTQYF
TRBJ2-5,-,TRBV10-2,TRBD2,TGCGCCAGCGAGCGGGGGGGCCTTCAAGAGACCCAGTACTTC,CASERGGLQETQYF
TRBJ2-2,once,TRBV10-3,-,TGTGCCATCAGTGAGTTAGCCTTGGACGTCACCGGGGAGCTGTTTTTT,CAISELALDVTGELFF
TRBJ2-2,-,TRBV12-5,-,TGTGCTTCTAAGCTGGGGGTCGGGGAGCTGTTTTTT,CASKLGVGELFF
TRBJ2-7,-,TRBV7-6,TRBD2,TGTGCCAGCAGCTTAGTGGCTAGCGGGAGGGATCGGTCCTACGAGCAGTACTTC,CASSLVASGRDRSYEQYF